A single T cell receptor (beta chain) is shown here with its context. As yet, its antigen is unknown. The authors processed graft tissue to release intraepithelial and lamina propria lymphocytes. This record belongs to a study of graft-versus-host responses after intestinal transplantation. Findings of the study overall: Recipient bone marrow held GvH clones, some seen earlier in ileum or blood.

TCRdb's table, derived via immunoSEQ multiplex PCR, lists solely in-frame clones and lacks some. The profile shows 15,000 or so clones, 70% to 85% of them singletons. V gave up 3 bases and J gave up 1 base, with 9 bases separating them. There are 14 residues in the CDR3. CDR1 is LNHDA, CDR2 SQIVND, per germline (reference sequence). Specimen: ileum tissue, collected about 26 days after intestinal transplant. This clonotype was sampled from a human patient who received an intestinal transplant, so some T cells may come from the graft donor. V usage is TRBV19 and J usage is TRBJ2-5; TRBD1 might be the D (5 bases). The CDR3 nucleotides are TGTGCCAGTAGTATTCCAGGGCGCCAAGAGACCCAGTACTTC. Amino acid sequence: CASSIPGRQETQYF.